This TCR beta chain was observed in a study of CD8+CD57+ T cells in acquired aplastic anemia. Whole-study findings and limits: Comparison of patients with controls identified twenty-nine shared CD8+ CDR3 sequences.

An expansion of CD8+CD57+ cells by flow cytometry had been shown in patients chosen for sequencing. Genomic DNA served as template for TCR beta VDJ and CDR3 profiling. TCRdb re-called the reads with MiXCR, one entry per CDR3 protein. This table holds approximately 130,000 distinct CDR3 sequences, about 40% found once. Looked up from germline, CDR1 is SNHLY and CDR2 is FYNNEI. The CDR3 is 13 amino acids. Trimming took 9 bases from V and 1 from J, leaving 12 bases between them. On this clonotype itself: Its target is not known.

This chain links TRBV2 with TRBJ1-2; no clear D gene. The sequence derives from a human donor with aplastic anemia. The sequencing input was sorted CD4+, CD8+, or CD8+CD57+ T cells (not recorded which) from PBMCs. The CDR3 sequence: CASRKGLNYGYTF. CDR3 nucleotide sequence: TGTGCCAGTCGCAAGGGCCTTAACTATGGCTACACCTTC.